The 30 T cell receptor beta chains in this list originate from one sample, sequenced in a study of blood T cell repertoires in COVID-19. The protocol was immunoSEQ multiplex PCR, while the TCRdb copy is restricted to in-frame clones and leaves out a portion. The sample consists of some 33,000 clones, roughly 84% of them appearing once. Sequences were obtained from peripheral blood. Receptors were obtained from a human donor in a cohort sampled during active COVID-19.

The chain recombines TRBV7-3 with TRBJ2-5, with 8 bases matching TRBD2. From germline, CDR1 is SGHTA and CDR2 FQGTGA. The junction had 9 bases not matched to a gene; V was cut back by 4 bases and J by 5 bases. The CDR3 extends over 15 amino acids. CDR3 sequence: CASSSGGAAWETQYF. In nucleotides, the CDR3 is TGTGCCAGCAGCTCCGGGGGGGCGGCTTGGGAGACCCAGTACTTC.

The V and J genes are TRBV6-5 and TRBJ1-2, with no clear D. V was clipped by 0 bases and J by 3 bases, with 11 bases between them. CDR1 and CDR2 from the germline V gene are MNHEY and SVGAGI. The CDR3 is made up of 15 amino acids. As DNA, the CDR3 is TGTGCCAGCAGTTACTCTGGACTCGGCTACTATGGCTACACCTTC. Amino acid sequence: CASSYSGLGYYGYTF.

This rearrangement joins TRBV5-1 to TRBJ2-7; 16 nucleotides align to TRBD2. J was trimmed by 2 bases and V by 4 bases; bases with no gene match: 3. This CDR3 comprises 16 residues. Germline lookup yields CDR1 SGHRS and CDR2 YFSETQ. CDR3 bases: TGCGCCAGCAGCCCGGGGACTAGCGGGGGGGCCTACGAGCAGTACTTC. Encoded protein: CASSPGTSGGAYEQYF.

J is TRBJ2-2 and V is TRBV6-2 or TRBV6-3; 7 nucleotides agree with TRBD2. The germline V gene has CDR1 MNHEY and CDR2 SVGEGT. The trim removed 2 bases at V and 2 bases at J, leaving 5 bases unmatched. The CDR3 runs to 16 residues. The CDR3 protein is CASSYRLAANTGELFF. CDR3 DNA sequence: TGTGCCAGCAGTTACAGGCTAGCGGCCAACACCGGGGAGCTGTTTTTT.

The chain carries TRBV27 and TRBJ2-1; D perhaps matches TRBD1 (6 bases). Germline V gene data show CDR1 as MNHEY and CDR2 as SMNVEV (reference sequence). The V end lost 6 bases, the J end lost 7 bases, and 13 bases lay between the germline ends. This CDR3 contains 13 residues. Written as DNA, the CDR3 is TGTGCCAGCAGGAAGGACAGCCTAAATGAGCAGTTCTTC. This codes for CASRKDSLNEQFF.

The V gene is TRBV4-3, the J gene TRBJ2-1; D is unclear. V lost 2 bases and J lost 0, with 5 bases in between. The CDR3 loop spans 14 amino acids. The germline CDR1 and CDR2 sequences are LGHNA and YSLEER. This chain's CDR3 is CASSQRSSYNEQFF. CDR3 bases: TGCGCCAGCAGCCAACGGAGCTCCTACAATGAGCAGTTCTTC.

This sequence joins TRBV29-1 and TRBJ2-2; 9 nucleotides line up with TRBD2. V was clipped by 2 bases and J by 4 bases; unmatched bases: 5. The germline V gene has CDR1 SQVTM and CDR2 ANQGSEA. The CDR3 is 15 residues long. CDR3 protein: CSVERLAEPTGELFF. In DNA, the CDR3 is TGCAGCGTTGAACGACTAGCGGAACCCACCGGGGAGCTGTTTTTT.

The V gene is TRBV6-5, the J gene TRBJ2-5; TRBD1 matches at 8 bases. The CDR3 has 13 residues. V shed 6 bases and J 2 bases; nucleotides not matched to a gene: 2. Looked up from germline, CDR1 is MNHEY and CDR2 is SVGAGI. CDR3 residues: CASSRTGQETQYF. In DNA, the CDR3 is TGTGCCAGCAGCCGGACAGGGCAAGAGACCCAGTACTTC.

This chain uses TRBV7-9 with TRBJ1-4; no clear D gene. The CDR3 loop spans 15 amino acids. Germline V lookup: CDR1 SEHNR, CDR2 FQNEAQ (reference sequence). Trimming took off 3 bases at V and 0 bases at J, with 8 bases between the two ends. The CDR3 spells CASSFPSTTNEKLFF. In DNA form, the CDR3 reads TGTGCCAGCAGCTTCCCATCTACAACTAATGAAAAACTGTTTTTT.

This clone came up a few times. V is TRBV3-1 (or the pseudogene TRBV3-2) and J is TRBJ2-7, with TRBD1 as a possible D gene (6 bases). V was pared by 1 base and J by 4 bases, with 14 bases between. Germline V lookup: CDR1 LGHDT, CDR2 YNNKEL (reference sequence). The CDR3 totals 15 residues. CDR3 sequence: CASSQASQGWYEQYF. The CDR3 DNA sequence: TGTGCCAGCAGCCAAGCCTCACAGGGTTGGTACGAGCAGTACTTC.

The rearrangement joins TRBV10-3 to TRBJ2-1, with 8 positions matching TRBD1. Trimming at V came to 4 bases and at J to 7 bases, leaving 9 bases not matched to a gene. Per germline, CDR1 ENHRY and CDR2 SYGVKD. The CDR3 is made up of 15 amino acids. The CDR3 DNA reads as TGTGCCATCAGTGGAGGGACAGGATGGAAGAATGAGCAGTTCTTC. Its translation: CAISGGTGWKNEQFF.

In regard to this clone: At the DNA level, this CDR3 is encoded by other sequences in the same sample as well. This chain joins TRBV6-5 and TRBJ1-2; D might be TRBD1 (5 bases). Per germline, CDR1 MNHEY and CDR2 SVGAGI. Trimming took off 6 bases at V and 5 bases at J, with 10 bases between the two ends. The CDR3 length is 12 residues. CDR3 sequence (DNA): TGTGCCAGCAGCCGGGGGAATTATGGCTACACCTTC. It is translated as CASSRGNYGYTF.

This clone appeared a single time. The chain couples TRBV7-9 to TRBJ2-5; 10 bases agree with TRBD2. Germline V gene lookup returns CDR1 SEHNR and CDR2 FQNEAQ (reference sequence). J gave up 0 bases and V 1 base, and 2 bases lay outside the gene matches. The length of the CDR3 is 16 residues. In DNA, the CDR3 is TGTGCCAGCAGCTTAGAAAGCGGGGGGGACCAAGAGACCCAGTACTTC. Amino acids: CASSLESGGDQETQYF.

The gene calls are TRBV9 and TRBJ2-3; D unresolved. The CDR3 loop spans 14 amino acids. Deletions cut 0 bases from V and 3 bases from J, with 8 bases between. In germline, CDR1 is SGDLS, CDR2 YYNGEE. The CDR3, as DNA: TGTGCCAGCAGCGTAGGAGGAAGTACAGATACGCAGTATTTT. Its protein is CASSVGGSTDTQYF.

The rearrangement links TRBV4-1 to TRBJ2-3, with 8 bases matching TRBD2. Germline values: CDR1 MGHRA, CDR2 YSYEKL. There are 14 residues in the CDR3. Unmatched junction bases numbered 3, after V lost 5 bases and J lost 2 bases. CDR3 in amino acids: CASSKLADTDTQYF. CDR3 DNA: TGCGCCAGCAGCAAACTAGCGGACACAGATACGCAGTATTTT.

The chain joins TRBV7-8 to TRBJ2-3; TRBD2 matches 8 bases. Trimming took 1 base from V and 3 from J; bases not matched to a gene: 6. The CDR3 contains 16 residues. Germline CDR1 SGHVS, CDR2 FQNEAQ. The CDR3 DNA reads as TGTGCCAGCAGCTTAGGCGGGGGGCGGGAGACAGATACGCAGTATTTT. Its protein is CASSLGGGRETDTQYF.

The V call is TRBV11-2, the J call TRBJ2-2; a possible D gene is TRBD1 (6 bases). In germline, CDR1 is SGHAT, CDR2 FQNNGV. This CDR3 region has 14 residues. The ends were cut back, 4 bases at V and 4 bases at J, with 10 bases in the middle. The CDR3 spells CASSSTGFTGELFF. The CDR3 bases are TGTGCCAGCAGCTCTACAGGGTTCACCGGGGAGCTGTTTTTT.

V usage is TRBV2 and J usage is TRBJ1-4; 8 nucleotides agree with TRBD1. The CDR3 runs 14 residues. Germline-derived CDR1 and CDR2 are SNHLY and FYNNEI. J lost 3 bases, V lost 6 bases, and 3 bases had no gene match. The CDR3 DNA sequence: TGTGCCAGCAGACGGACAGGGCCTAATGAAAAACTGTTTTTT. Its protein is CASRRTGPNEKLFF.

The CDR3 DNA sequence: TGTGCCAGCAGACAGGGGGCTGGGTTAAATCAGCCCCAGCATTTT. It codes for CASRQGAGLNQPQHF. The genes are TRBV27 and TRBJ1-5; 9 nucleotides align to TRBD1. The junction had 7 bases not matched to a gene; V was cut back by 6 bases and J by 4 bases. The CDR3 loop spans 15 amino acids. CDR1 and CDR2 from the germline V gene are MNHEY and SMNVEV (reference sequence).

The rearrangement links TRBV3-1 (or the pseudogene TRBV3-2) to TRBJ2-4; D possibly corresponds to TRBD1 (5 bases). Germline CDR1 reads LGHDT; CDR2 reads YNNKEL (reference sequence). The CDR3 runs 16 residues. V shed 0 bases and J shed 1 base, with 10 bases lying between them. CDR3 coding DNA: TGTGCCAGCAGCCAAGAACCAGGGCGGGCCAAAAACATTCAGTACTTC. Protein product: CASSQEPGRAKNIQYF.

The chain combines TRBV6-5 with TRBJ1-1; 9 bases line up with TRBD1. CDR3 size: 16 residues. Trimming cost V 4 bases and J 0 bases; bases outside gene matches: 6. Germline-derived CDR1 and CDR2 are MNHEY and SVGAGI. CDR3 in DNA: TGTGCCAGCAGTTCCCGTACAGGGGGCATGAACACTGAAGCTTTCTTT. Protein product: CASSSRTGGMNTEAFF.

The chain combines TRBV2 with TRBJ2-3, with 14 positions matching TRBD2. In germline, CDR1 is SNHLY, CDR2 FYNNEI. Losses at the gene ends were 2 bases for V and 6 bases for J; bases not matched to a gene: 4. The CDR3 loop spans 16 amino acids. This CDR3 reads CASSERLAGGQDTQYF. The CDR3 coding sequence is TGTGCCAGCAGTGAAAGACTAGCGGGGGGGCAGGATACGCAGTATTTT.

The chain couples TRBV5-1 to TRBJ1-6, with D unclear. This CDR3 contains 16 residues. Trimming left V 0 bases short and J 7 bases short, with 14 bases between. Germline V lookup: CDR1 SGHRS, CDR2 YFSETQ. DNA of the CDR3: TGCGCCAGCAGCTTGGGAGGGCAGGTGGGGAATTCACCCCTCCACTTT. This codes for CASSLGGQVGNSPLHF.

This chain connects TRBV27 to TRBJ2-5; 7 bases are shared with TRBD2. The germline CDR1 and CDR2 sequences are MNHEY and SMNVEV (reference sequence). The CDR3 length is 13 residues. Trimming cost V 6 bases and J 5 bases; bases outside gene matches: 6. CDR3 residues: CASSLRRGETQYF. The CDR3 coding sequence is TGTGCCAGCAGCCTAAGGCGGGGGGAGACCCAGTACTTC.

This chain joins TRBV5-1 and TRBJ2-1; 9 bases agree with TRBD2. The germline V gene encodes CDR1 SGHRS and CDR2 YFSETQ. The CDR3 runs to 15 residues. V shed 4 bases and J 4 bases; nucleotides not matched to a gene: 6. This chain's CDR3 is CASSDAGGPYNEQFF. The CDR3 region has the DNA TGCGCCAGCAGCGACGCGGGGGGGCCTTACAATGAGCAGTTCTTC.

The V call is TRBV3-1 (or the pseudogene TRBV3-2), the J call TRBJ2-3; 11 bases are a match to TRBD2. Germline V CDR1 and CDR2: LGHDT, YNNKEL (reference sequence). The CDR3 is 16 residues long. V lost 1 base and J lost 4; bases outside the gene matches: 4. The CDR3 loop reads CASSQVIAGGPDTQYF. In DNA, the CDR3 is TGTGCCAGCAGCCAAGTAATAGCGGGGGGGCCAGATACGCAGTATTTT.

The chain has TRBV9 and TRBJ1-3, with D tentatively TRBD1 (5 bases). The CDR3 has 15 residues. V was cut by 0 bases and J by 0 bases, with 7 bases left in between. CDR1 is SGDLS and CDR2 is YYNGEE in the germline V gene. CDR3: CASSVAGDSGNTIYF. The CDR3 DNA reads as TGTGCCAGCAGCGTAGCGGGGGACTCTGGAAACACCATATATTTT.

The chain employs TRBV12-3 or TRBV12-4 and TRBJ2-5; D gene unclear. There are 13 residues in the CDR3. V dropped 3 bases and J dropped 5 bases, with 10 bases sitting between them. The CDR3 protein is CASSFPARETQYF. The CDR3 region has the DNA TGTGCCAGCAGTTTCCCCGCGAGGGAGACCCAGTACTTC.

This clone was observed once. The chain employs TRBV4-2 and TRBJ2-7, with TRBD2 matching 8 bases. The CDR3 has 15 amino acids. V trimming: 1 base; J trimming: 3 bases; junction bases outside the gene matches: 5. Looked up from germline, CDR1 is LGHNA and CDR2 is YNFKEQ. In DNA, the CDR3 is TGTGCCAGCAGCCAAGTCGCCACTAGCGGCTACGAGCAGTACTTC. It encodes CASSQVATSGYEQYF.

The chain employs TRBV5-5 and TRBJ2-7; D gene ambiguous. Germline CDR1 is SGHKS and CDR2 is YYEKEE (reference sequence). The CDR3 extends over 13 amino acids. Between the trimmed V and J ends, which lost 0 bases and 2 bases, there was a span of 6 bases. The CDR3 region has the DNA TGTGCCAGCAGCTTGGACAGTACCTACGAGCAGTACTTC. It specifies CASSLDSTYEQYF.